Included here is one T cell receptor beta chain sequence, with context. What it binds is not known. Expressed TCRB transcripts were sequenced after all isolated RNA was converted to cDNA. The repertoire was sequenced with immunoSEQ multiplex PCR; TCRdb's copy has only in-frame clones and lacks some. The sample records about 930,000 clones, under 20% being singletons. Blood was collected once per donor into heparin, averaging roughly 0.12 L. The germline V gene has CDR1 SEHNR and CDR2 FQNEAQ (reference sequence). V dropped 5 bases and J dropped 4; count of bases not matched to a gene: 7. This CDR3 has 15 residues. This record belongs to a study of beta chain features in type 1 diabetes. Study results and limitations: Unsettled here was the matter of whether HLA type influences TCRB rearrangement.

This TCR was recovered from a woman in her late teens or twenties in good health. Specimen: naive CD4+ T cells from blood. The chain couples TRBV7-9 to TRBJ2-1; 8 bases map to TRBD1. The CDR3 is CASSPAGTGYNEQFF. DNA of the CDR3: TGTGCCAGCAGCCCGGCCGGGACAGGTTACAATGAGCAGTTCTTC.